A selection of T cell receptor beta chains follows, all from one sample in a study of T cell responses to AZD1222 COVID-19 vaccine. Measured with immunoSEQ multiplex PCR; TCRdb has only the in-frame clones, and not every one. This table holds some 99,000 clones, about 90% found once. The specimen was peripheral blood, collected 28 days after the second AZD1222 dose. The receptors derive from an adult who received the AZD1222 COVID-19 vaccine. Each CDR3 is given with its conserved first and last residue. Each record gives: J gene, clone size, D gene, V gene, CDR3 protein, CDR3 DNA. A D gene is named only where the DNA matches it firmly. Clone size is given for some rows only: seen once, a few or many times, or a class if the clone is expanded.

TRBJ1-6	once	NA	TRBV6-2/TRBV6-3	CASSYGINSPLHF	TGTGCCAGCAGTTACGGAATCAATTCACCCCTCCACTTT
TRBJ2-7	NA	NA	TRBV5-6	CASSLAGQGNYEQYF	TGTGCCAGCAGCTTGGCCGGCCAGGGAAACTACGAGCAGTACTTC
TRBJ2-1	NA	NA	TRBV11-2	CEGIRVDYNEQFF	TGTGAGGGGATTCGAGTGGACTACAATGAGCAGTTCTTC
TRBJ1-6	NA	TRBD1	TRBV11-1	CASSLATGGSSPLHF	TGTGCCAGCAGCTTAGCCACAGGGGGTAGTTCACCCCTCCACTTT
TRBJ2-6	NA	TRBD1	TRBV6-5	CASSDRAGANVLTF	TGTGCCAGCAGCGACAGGGCTGGGGCCAACGTCCTGACTTTC
TRBJ1-2	NA	NA	TRBV5-1	CASRQDRRDGYTF	TGCGCCAGCAGGCAGGATAGACGGGATGGCTACACCTTC
TRBJ1-1	NA	NA	TRBV18	CASSPGGRAEAFF	TGTGCCAGCTCACCAGGGGGCAGAGCTGAAGCTTTCTTT
TRBJ1-1	NA	NA	TRBV7-9	CASSLMWGASTEAFF	TGTGCCAGCAGCTTAATGTGGGGCGCGAGCACTGAAGCTTTCTTT
TRBJ2-1	NA	TRBD2	TRBV27	CASSPIIAGGYYNEQFF	TGTGCCAGCAGTCCGATTATAGCGGGAGGTTACTACAATGAGCAGTTCTTC
TRBJ2-1	NA	TRBD2	TRBV25-1	CASNPGLAGGYEQFF	TGTGCCAGCAACCCGGGACTAGCGGGGGGGTATGAGCAGTTCTTC
TRBJ2-7	NA	TRBD2	TRBV28	CASSSGASGNGEQYF	TGTGCCAGCAGTTCGGGGGCTAGCGGGAATGGCGAGCAGTACTTC
TRBJ1-6	NA	NA	TRBV10-3	CAISESKGVGNSPLHF	TGTGCCATCAGTGAGTCGAAAGGGGTCGGTAATTCACCCCTCCACTTT
TRBJ1-1	NA	TRBD1	TRBV6-5	CASSPGTELEAFF	TGTGCCAGCAGTCCCGGGACAGAGTTAGAAGCTTTCTTT
TRBJ1-1	NA	NA	TRBV19	CASSTPYSRGNTEAFF	TGTGCCAGTAGTACACCTTACAGCCGGGGGAACACTGAAGCTTTCTTT
TRBJ2-7	few	TRBD1	TRBV7-8	CASSSGQIYEQYF	TGTGCCAGCAGCTCGGGACAGATTTACGAGCAGTACTTC
TRBJ2-7	NA	NA	TRBV9	CASSAGTSSYEQYF	TGTGCCAGCAGCGCCGGGACTTCTTCCTACGAGCAGTACTTC
TRBJ2-3	NA	NA	TRBV9	CASSAQALPGRPDTQYF	TGTGCCAGCAGCGCCCAAGCCTTGCCTGGGCGCCCAGATACGCAGTATTTT
TRBJ1-3	NA	TRBD1	TRBV30	CALSPGGGNTIYF	TGTGCCTTGTCTCCAGGGGGTGGAAACACCATATATTTT
TRBJ2-5	NA	TRBD2	TRBV29-1	CSVGASGGLQETQYF	TGCAGCGTTGGGGCTAGCGGGGGACTCCAAGAGACCCAGTACTTC
TRBJ2-1	NA	NA	TRBV5-4	CASSLRGAITYNEQFF	TGTGCCAGCAGCTTGCGGGGGGCCATAACCTACAATGAGCAGTTCTTC
TRBJ1-5	NA	NA	TRBV27	CASSRRGITNSNQPQHF	TGTGCCAGCAGTCGACGCGGGATTACAAATAGCAATCAGCCCCAGCATTTT
TRBJ2-7	NA	TRBD1	TRBV7-9	CASSPTGPSSYEQYF	TGTGCCAGCAGTCCGACAGGGCCCAGCTCCTACGAGCAGTACTTC
TRBJ1-1	NA	NA	TRBV9	CASSVGSTGLNTEAFF	TGTGCCAGCAGCGTAGGTTCAACAGGGTTGAACACTGAAGCTTTCTTT
TRBJ2-5	NA	TRBD2	TRBV10-3	CATTSGSQETQYF	TGTGCCACTACTAGCGGGAGCCAAGAGACCCAGTACTTC
TRBJ1-2	NA	TRBD1	TRBV7-2	CASSTRDRADGYTF	TGTGCCAGCAGCACCCGGGACAGAGCTGATGGCTACACCTTC
TRBJ2-5	NA	TRBD2	TRBV14	CASSRLAVQETQYF	TGTGCCAGCAGCCGACTAGCGGTACAAGAGACCCAGTACTTC
TRBJ1-2	once	NA	TRBV6-6	CASSQLLRRIPYGYTF	TGTGCCAGCAGCCAATTGCTCAGACGGATTCCCTATGGCTACACCTTC
TRBJ2-1	once	TRBD2	TRBV30	CAWMAEKRSGKAYNEQFF	TGTGCCTGGATGGCAGAAAAAAGAAGCGGGAAAGCCTACAATGAGCAGTTCTTC
TRBJ2-7	few	NA	TRBV6-5	CASSYPEQYF	TGTGCCAGCAGTTATCCCGAGCAGTACTTC
TRBJ1-5	NA	NA	TRBV2	CASSARGGQPQHF	TGTGCCAGCAGCGCCAGGGGAGGTCAGCCCCAGCATTTT
TRBJ2-5	NA	NA	TRBV3-1/TRBV3-2	CASSPTPWRVGRETQYF	TGTGCCAGCAGCCCTACCCCGTGGAGGGTAGGGAGAGAGACCCAGTACTTC
TRBJ2-7	NA	NA	TRBV5-1	CASSPGGTAYEQYF	TGCGCCAGCAGTCCCGGTGGGACCGCCTACGAGCAGTACTTC
TRBJ2-2	NA	NA	TRBV5-5	CASSLQDYSTGELFF	TGTGCCAGCAGCTTGCAGGACTACTCCACCGGGGAGCTGTTTTTT
TRBJ1-1	NA	TRBD1	TRBV7-7	CASSLTRQGVATEAFF	TGTGCCAGCAGCTTAACCCGACAGGGTGTGGCCACTGAAGCTTTCTTT
TRBJ2-7	NA	NA	TRBV29-1	CSVLGIEQYF	TGCAGCGTTTTGGGAATCGAGCAGTACTTC
TRBJ2-4	NA	NA	TRBV6-1	CASSDWAVNIQYF	TGTGCCAGCAGTGATTGGGCCGTAAACATTCAGTACTTC
TRBJ1-2	NA	NA	TRBV9	CASSEPRDSHGYTF	TGTGCCAGCAGCGAGCCCAGGGATTCCCATGGCTACACCTTC
TRBJ1-5	NA	NA	TRBV6-2/TRBV6-3	CASSGDPLQPQHF	TGTGCCAGCAGTGGAGACCCTCTACAGCCCCAGCATTTT
TRBJ2-2	NA	NA	TRBV9	CASSVQGRDTGELFF	TGTGCCAGCAGCGTACAGGGTCGGGACACCGGGGAGCTGTTTTTT
TRBJ2-7	NA	TRBD1	TRBV6-2/TRBV6-3	CASSKTPGTGLSEQYF	TGTGCCAGCAGCAAAACTCCCGGGACAGGGCTGTCGGAGCAGTACTTC
TRBJ2-3	NA	NA	TRBV27	CASSLGGVDTQYF	TGTGCCAGCAGTTTAGGTGGGGTAGATACGCAGTATTTT
TRBJ1-2	NA	NA	TRBV7-8	CASSLEAGAYYGYTF	TGTGCCAGCAGCTTAGAGGCAGGAGCTTACTATGGCTACACCTTC
TRBJ2-7	NA	TRBD2	TRBV19	CASSTLSSGSNEQYF	TGTGCCAGTAGTACCCTGTCTAGCGGGAGCAACGAGCAGTACTTC
TRBJ1-5	NA	NA	TRBV27	CASSYRENQPQHF	TGTGCCAGCAGCTACAGGGAGAATCAGCCCCAGCATTTT
TRBJ1-6	NA	NA	TRBV11-2	CASSSGSRGSPLHF	TGTGCCAGCAGCTCAGGGAGCCGTGGTTCACCCCTCCACTTT
TRBJ2-2	NA	NA	TRBV29-1	CSVRNTGELFF	TGCAGCGTTCGGAACACCGGGGAGCTGTTTTTT
TRBJ2-5	NA	NA	TRBV27	CASSLQSRYQETQYF	TGTGCCAGCAGTTTACAGTCCCGGTACCAAGAGACCCAGTACTTC
TRBJ1-2	NA	TRBD1	TRBV7-9	CASSSGQGGYGYTF	TGTGCCAGCAGCTCTGGACAGGGAGGCTATGGCTACACCTTC
TRBJ1-1	NA	NA	TRBV14	CASSPQPTTNTEAFF	TGTGCCAGCAGCCCCCAGCCAACAACGAACACTGAAGCTTTCTTT
TRBJ2-3	once	NA	TRBV4-2	CASSHGDSEDTQYF	TGTGCCAGCAGCCACGGGGACTCGGAAGATACGCAGTATTTT
TRBJ2-2	NA	TRBD1	TRBV7-7	CASSLGQGASGELFF	TGTGCCAGCAGCTTGGGACAGGGGGCCTCCGGGGAGCTGTTTTTT
TRBJ1-5	once	NA	TRBV30	CAWSVGRHRAGRQPQHF	TGTGCCTGGAGTGTAGGGCGACACAGGGCGGGGAGACAGCCCCAGCATTTT
TRBJ2-1	NA	TRBD2	TRBV11-2	CASSLALAGANEQFF	TGTGCCAGCAGCTTAGCCCTAGCGGGAGCTAATGAGCAGTTCTTC
TRBJ2-1	NA	NA	TRBV29-1	CSVVGAPPYNEQFF	TGCAGCGTTGTAGGGGCCCCCCCCTACAATGAGCAGTTCTTC
TRBJ1-3	NA	TRBD1	TRBV6-2/TRBV6-3	CASSDRGATFSGNTIYF	TGTGCCAGCAGTGACAGGGGAGCTACATTCTCTGGAAACACCATATATTTT
TRBJ2-3	NA	NA	TRBV14	CASSQGGNTQYF	TGTGCCAGCAGCCAAGGAGGGAATACGCAGTATTTT
TRBJ1-1	NA	NA	TRBV28	CASSATDREAFF	TGTGCCAGCAGCGCTACCGACAGGGAAGCTTTCTTT
TRBJ1-2	NA	NA	TRBV12-3/TRBV12-4	CATELYTF	TGTGCCACTGAACTCTACACCTTC
TRBJ1-1	NA	NA	TRBV4-2	CASIQVGDPKELAAEAFF	TGTGCCAGCATCCAGGTGGGGGACCCGAAAGAACTAGCGGCTGAAGCTTTCTTT